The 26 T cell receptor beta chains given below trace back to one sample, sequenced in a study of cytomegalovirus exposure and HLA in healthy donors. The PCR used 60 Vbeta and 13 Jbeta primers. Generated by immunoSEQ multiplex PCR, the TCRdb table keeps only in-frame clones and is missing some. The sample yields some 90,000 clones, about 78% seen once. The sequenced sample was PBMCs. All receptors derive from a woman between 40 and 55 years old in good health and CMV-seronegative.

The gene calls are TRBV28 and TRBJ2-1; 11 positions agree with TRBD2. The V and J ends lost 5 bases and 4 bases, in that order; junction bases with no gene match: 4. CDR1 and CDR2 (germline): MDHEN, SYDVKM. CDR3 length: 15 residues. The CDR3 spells CASSDSGRGYNEQFF. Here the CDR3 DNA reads TGTGCCAGCAGTGATAGCGGGAGGGGTTACAATGAGCAGTTCTTC. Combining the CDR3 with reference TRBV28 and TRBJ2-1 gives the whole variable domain DVKVTQSSRYLVKRTGEKVFLECVQDMDHENMFWYRQDPGLGLRLIYFSYDVKMKEKGDIPEGYSVSREKKERFSLILESASTNQTSMYLCASSDSGRGYNEQFFGPGTRLTVL.

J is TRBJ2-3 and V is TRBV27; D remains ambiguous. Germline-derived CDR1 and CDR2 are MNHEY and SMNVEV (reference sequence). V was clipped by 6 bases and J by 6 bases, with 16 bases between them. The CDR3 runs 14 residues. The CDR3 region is CASRPGRVRDTQYF. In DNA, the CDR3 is TGTGCCAGCAGACCTGGCCGCGTGAGGGATACGCAGTATTTT.

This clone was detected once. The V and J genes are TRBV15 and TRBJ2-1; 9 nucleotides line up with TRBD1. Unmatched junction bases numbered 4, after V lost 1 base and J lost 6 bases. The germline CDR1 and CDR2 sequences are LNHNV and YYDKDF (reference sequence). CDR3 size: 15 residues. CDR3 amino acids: CATSRGGQGGNEQFF. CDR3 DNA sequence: TGTGCCACCAGCAGAGGGGGACAGGGCGGCAATGAGCAGTTCTTC.

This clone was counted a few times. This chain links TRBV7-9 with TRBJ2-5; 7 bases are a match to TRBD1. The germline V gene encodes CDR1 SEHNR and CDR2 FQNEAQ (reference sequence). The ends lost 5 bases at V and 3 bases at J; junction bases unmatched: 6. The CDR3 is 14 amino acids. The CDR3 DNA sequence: TGTGCCAGCAGCAATAAGGGACAGAAAGAGACCCAGTACTTC. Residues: CASSNKGQKETQYF.

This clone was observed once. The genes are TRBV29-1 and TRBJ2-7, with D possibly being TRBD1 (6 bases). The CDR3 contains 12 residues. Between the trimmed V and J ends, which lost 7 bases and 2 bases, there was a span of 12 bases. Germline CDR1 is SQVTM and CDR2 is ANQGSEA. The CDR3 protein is CSAGEGAYEQYF. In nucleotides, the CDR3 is TGCAGCGCAGGGGAAGGGGCCTACGAGCAGTACTTC.

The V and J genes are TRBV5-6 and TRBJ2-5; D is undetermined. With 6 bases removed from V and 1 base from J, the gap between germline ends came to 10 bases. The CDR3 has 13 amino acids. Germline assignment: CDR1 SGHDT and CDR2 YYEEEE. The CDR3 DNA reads TGTGCCAGCACACCCGGAGTCCAAGAGACCCAGTACTTC. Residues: CASTPGVQETQYF.

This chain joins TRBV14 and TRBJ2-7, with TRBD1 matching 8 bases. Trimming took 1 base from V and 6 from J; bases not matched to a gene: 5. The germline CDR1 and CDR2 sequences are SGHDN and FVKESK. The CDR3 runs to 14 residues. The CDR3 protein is CASSQADRVGEQYF. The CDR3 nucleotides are TGTGCCAGCAGCCAAGCGGACAGGGTCGGCGAGCAGTACTTC. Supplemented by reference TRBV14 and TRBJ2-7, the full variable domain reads EAGVTQFPSHSVIEKGQTVTLRCDPISGHDNLYWYRRVMGKEIKFLLHFVKESKQDESGMPNNRFLAERTGGTYSTLKVQPAELEDSGVYFCASSQADRVGEQYFGPGTRLTVT.

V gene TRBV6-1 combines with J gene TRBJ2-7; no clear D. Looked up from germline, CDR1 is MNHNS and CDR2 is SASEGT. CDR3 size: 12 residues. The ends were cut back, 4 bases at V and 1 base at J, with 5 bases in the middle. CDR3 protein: CASSGISYEQYF. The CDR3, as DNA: TGTGCCAGCAGTGGTATTTCCTACGAGCAGTACTTC.

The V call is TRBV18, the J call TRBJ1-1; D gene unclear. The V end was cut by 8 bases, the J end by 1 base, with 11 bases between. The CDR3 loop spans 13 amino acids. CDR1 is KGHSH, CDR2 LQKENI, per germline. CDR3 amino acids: CASLQKENTEAFF. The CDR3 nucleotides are TGTGCCAGCCTACAGAAAGAGAACACTGAAGCTTTCTTT.

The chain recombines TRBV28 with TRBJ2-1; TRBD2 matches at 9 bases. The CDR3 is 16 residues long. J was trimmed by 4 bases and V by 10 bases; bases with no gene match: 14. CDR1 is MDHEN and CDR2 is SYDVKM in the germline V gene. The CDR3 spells CATHRVRGGVYNEQFF. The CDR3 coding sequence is TGTGCCACCCACAGGGTCCGCGGGGGGGTTTACAATGAGCAGTTCTTC.

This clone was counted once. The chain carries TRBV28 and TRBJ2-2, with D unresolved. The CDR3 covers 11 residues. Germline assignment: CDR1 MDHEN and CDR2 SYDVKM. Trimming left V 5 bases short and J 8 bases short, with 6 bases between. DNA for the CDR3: TGTGCCAGCAGTCAGGTGGGGGAGCTGTTTTTT. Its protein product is CASSQVGELFF.

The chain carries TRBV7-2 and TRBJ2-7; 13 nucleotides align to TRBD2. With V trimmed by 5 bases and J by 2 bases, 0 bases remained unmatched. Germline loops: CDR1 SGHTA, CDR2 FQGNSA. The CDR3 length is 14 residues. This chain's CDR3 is CASSTSGRAYEQYF. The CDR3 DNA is TGTGCCAGCAGCACTAGCGGGAGGGCCTACGAGCAGTACTTC.

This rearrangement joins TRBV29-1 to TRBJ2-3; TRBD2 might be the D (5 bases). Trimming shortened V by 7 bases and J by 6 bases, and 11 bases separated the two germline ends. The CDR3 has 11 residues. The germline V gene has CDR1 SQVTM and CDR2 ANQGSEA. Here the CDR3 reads CSALVGDTQYF. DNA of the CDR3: TGCAGCGCACTAGTCGGCGATACGCAGTATTTT.

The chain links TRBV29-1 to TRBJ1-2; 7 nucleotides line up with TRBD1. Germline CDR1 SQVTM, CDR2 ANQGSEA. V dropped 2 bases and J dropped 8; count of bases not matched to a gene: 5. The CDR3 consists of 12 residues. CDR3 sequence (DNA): TGCAGCGTTGAAAACAGGGGAGGCGGCTACACCTTC. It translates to CSVENRGGGYTF.

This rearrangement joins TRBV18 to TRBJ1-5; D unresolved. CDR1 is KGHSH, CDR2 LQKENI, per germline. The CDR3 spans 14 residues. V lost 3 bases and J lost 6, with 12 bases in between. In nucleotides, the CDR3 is TGTGCCAGCTCACCGGATATAGGGAGTCAGCCCCAGCATTTT. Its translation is CASSPDIGSQPQHF.

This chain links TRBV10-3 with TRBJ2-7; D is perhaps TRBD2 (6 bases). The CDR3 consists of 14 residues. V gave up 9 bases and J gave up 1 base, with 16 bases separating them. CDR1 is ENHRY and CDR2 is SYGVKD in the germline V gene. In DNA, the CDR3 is TGTGCCATTTGGTCGGGAGCGGTATCCTACGAGCAGTACTTC. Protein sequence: CAIWSGAVSYEQYF.

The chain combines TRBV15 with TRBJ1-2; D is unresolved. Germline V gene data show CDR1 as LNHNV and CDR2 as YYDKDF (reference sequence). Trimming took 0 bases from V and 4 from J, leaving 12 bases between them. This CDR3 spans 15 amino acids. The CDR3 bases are TGTGCCACCAGCAGAGACGTGACAACCACCTATGGCTACACCTTC. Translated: CATSRDVTTTYGYTF.

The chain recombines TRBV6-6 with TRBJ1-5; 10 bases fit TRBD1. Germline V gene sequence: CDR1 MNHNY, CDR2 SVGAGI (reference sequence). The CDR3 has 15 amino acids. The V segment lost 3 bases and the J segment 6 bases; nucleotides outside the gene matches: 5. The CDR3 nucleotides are TGTGCCAGCAGTTATCTGGGACAGGGGCCTCAGCCCCAGCATTTT. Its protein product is CASSYLGQGPQPQHF.

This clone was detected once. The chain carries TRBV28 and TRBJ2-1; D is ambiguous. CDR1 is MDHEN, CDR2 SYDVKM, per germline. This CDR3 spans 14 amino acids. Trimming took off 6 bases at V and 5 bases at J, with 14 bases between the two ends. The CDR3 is CASRARIAHNEQFF. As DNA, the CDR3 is TGTGCCAGCAGGGCTAGGATTGCCCACAATGAGCAGTTCTTC.

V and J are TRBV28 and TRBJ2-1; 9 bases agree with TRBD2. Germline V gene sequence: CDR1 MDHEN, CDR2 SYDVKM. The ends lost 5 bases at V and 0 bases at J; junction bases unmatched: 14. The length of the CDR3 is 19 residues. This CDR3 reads CASSVAGGAPGSSYNEQFF. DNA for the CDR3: TGTGCCAGCAGTGTCGCGGGGGGGGCGCCGGGAAGCTCCTACAATGAGCAGTTCTTC.

CDR3 nucleotide sequence: TGTGCCAGCAGTTGGACTAGCGGTAATTCCGGGGAGCTGTTTTTT. Residues: CASSWTSGNSGELFF. The chain has TRBV6-1 and TRBJ2-2, with 10 bases fitting TRBD2. The germline CDR1 and CDR2 sequences are MNHNS and SASEGT. The ends lost 5 bases at V and 6 bases at J; junction bases unmatched: 6. The length of the CDR3 is 15 residues.

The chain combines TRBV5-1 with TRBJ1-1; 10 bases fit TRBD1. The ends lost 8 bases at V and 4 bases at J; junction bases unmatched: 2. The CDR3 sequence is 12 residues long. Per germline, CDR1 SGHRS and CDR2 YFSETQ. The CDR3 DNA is TGCGCCAGTGGACAGGGGGGCACTGAAGCTTTCTTT. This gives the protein CASGQGGTEAFF.

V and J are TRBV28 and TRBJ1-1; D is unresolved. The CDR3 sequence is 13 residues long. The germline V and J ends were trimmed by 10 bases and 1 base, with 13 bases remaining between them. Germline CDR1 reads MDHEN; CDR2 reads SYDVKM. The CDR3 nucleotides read TGTGCCACCTTGAGGAAGCCGAACACTGAAGCTTTCTTT. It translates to CATLRKPNTEAFF.

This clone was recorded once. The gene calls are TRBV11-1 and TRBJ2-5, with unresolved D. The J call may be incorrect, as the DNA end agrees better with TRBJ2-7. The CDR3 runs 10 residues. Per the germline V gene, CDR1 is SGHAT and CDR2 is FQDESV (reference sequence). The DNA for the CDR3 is TGTGCCAGCAGCGCTTACGAGCAGTACTTC. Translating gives CASSAYEQYF.

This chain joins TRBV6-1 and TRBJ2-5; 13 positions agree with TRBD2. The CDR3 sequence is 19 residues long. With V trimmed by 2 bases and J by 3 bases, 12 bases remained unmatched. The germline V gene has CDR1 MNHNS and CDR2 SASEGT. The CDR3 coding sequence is TGTGCCAGCAGTGAATCCCGACTAGCGGGAGGACCTTCCAAAGAGACCCAGTACTTC. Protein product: CASSESRLAGGPSKETQYF.

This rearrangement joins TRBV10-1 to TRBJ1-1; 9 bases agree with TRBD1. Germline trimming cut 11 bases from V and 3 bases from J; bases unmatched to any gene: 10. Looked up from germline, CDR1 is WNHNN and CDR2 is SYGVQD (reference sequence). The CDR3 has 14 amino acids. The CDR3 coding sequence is TGCGCCGGCCGAATGGACAGGGGCGACACTGAAGCTTTCTTT. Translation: CAGRMDRGDTEAFF.